This record covers a single T cell receptor (beta chain). Its specificity is unknown. Per the germline V gene, CDR1 is SGHDT and CDR2 is YYEEEE. Trimming took off 5 bases at V and 7 bases at J, with 21 bases between the two ends. The CDR3 consists of 15 residues. The data are from a study of OX40 agonist ivuxolimab in advanced cancers. TCRdb keeps only in-frame clones here, not all; method: immunoSEQ multiplex PCR. The profile covers about 58,000 clones, with around four fifths appearing a single time and 2.5% to 3.5% taken by the ten largest. The study, taken as a whole, reports: Clonal expansion was among the lowest in partial responders at 0.1-3.0 mg/kg, especially CD8+.

Material: CD4+ or CD8+ T cells sorted from blood, obtained in a trial of the OX40 agonist ivuxolimab. J is TRBJ2-5 and V is TRBV5-6; D is perhaps TRBD2 (6 bases). The sequence came from an adult with an advanced solid tumor such as melanoma, head and neck, liver or kidney cancer. Here the CDR3 reads CASRPTGLSSGTQYF. CDR3 in DNA: TGTGCCAGCAGACCCACGGGACTTTCATCGGGGACCCAGTACTTC.